The 5 T cell receptor beta chains presented below share a single source sample, sequenced in a study of T cell responses to AZD1222 COVID-19 vaccine. TCRdb's copy holds only in-frame clones and misses some; the assay was immunoSEQ multiplex PCR. The repertoire includes just over 80,000 clones, approximately 90% of them detected once, and 5% to 6% sits in the top ten. Sample: peripheral blood, taken on day 0 of AZD1222 vaccination. The source is an adult in good health.

The V call is TRBV5-4, the J call TRBJ2-7, with 7 nucleotides matching TRBD1. The V gene end was trimmed by 6 bases and the J gene end by 0 bases; junction bases not matched to a gene: 9. Germline CDR1 is SGHNT and CDR2 is YYREEE (reference sequence). CDR3 size: 15 residues. The CDR3 region has the DNA TGTGCCAGCACCTCAAAGACAGGGAACTCCTACGAGCAGTACTTC. Translating it yields CASTSKTGNSYEQYF. Complete variable domain (other parts from reference TRBV5-4 and TRBJ2-7): ETGVTQSPTHLIKTRGQQVTLRCSSQSGHNTVSWYQQALGQGPQFIFQYYREEENGRGNFPPRFSGLQFPNYSSELNVNALELDDSALYLCASTSKTGNSYEQYFGPGTRLTVT.

This rearrangement joins TRBV27 to TRBJ2-7; TRBD1 matches 9 bases. The CDR3 length is 17 residues. V lost 5 bases and J lost 6; bases outside the gene matches: 17. Germline assignment: CDR1 MNHEY and CDR2 SMNVEV (reference sequence). CDR3 in amino acids: CASSGLLPQGASAEQYF. The CDR3 coding sequence is TGTGCCAGCAGTGGCCTTCTTCCACAGGGGGCGTCGGCCGAGCAGTACTTC.

The table lists this clone with a few counts. The rearrangement uses TRBV5-6 and TRBJ2-2; 11 bases fit TRBD1. From germline, CDR1 is SGHDT and CDR2 YYEEEE. The CDR3 is 16 amino acids. The V gene end was trimmed by 2 bases and the J gene end by 4 bases; junction bases not matched to a gene: 4. This chain's CDR3 is CASSFGTGGGTGELFF. CDR3 in DNA: TGTGCCAGCAGCTTTGGGACAGGGGGAGGCACCGGGGAGCTGTTTTTT.

The chain combines TRBV3-1 (or the pseudogene TRBV3-2) with TRBJ1-4; a possible D gene is TRBD1 (6 bases). Germline V lookup: CDR1 LGHDT, CDR2 YNNKEL (reference sequence). The CDR3 sequence is 13 residues long. Trimming stripped 7 bases from V and 5 bases from J, with 11 bases between. The CDR3 here is CASTQGINEKLFF. The CDR3 DNA follows: TGTGCCAGCACCCAGGGGATAAATGAAAAACTGTTTTTT.

The chain carries TRBV7-3 and TRBJ1-4; weak D call: TRBD1 (6 bases). Germline-derived CDR1 and CDR2 are SGHTA and FQGTGA. The CDR3 covers 15 residues. V shed 0 bases and J shed 8 bases, with 13 bases lying between them. The chain's CDR3 is CASSLTGGHGEKLFF. In DNA form, the CDR3 reads TGTGCCAGCAGCTTAACTGGGGGGCATGGAGAAAAACTGTTTTTT.